This T cell receptor (beta chain) was sequenced in a study of regulatory T cells in long-lasting Graves disease. The CDR3 length is 14 residues. Germline CDR1 and CDR2: DFQATT and SNEGSKA (reference sequence). Notes on this clonotype: One junction end does not reproduce the germline sequence, and a read error may be involved.

Stated time point: persistent/refractory GD, antithyroid drugs over 5 years with positive TRAb. Following extraction of RNA from PBMCs, that RNA was used to make the TCR library. CDR3 regions were amplified by Arm-PCR using iRepertoire HTBI primers to build TCR beta libraries. Using its own MiXCR run on the multiplex PCR reads, TCRdb lists one record per CDR3 protein. Of about 420,000 distinct CDR3 sequences in the sample, 23% are singletons; the top ten hold about 26%. The chain couples TRBV20-1 to TRBJ1-2; possibly TRBD1 for D (5 bases). Material: peripheral blood mononuclear cells (PBMCs), obtained when the disease was refractory, from a patient treated with antithyroid drugs. This TCR came from a female donor with Graves disease. The CDR3 bases are TGCAGAGCTACGACCGGGACGGGAAACTATGGCCACACCTTC. This codes for CRATTGTGNYGHTF.